This record looks at one T cell receptor beta chain sequence and its context. Its target is not known. The data were obtained in a study of OX40 agonist ivuxolimab in advanced cancers. Whole-study findings and limits: The authors also found low normalized T-cell clonal expansion in some nonresponders. Among the lowest peripheral clonal expansion occurred in 0.1-3.0 mg/kg partial responders.

Generated by immunoSEQ multiplex PCR, the TCRdb table keeps only in-frame clones and is missing some. The repertoire holds 35,000 to 50,000 clones, with roughly 84% as singletons. CDR3 length equals 14 residues. From germline, CDR1 is SGHDT and CDR2 YYEEEE. V lost 2 bases and J lost 3; bases outside the gene matches: 4. The sequence was obtained from an adult with an advanced solid tumor such as melanoma, head and neck, liver or kidney cancer. The chain has TRBV5-6 and TRBJ2-7, with 8 nucleotides matching TRBD1. The source material was CD4+ or CD8+ T cells sorted from blood, sampled in a trial of the OX40 agonist ivuxolimab. CDR3 protein: CASSLGTGLYEQYV. The CDR3, as DNA: TGTGCCAGCAGCTTAGGGACAGGTCTCTACGAGCAGTACGTC.